This TCR beta chain was documented in a study of post-analysis software for immune sequencing data. General observations from the study: In patients, five TRBV segments were more frequent than in controls, with TRBV5-6, TRBV5-1 and TRBV20-1 among them.

V trimming: 4 bases; J trimming: 7 bases; junction bases outside the gene matches: 4. The germline CDR1 and CDR2 sequences are LGHNA and YNFKEQ. This CDR3 has 13 amino acids. Prepared libraries of TCR beta cDNA carried unique molecular identifiers. TCRdb redid the calling of the PCR reads with MiXCR, one entry per CDR3 protein. Of roughly 570,000 distinct CDR3 sequences listed, around 31% are singletons. The sample holds one count of this clonotype. The antigen is not known. The specimen sequenced was blood. The chain is built from TRBV4-2 and TRBJ2-5, with TRBD1 matching over 9 bases. The TCR comes from a girl aged 2 to 17 with multiple sclerosis. The CDR3 sequence is CASSRDREGTQYF. The CDR3 nucleotides read TGTGCCAGCAGCCGGGACAGGGAGGGGACCCAGTACTTC.